The subject of this entry is one TCR beta chain. Its antigen is not identified. The sample originates from a study of shared clonotypes between healthy human individuals. Findings of the study overall: Limited genetic and exposure-history diversity came from having few donors.

CDR1 is SQVTM, CDR2 ANQGSEA, per germline. The germline V and J ends were trimmed by 4 bases and 3 bases, with 18 bases remaining between them. The CDR3 is 15 residues long. Donation came from healthy HIV-negative adults that had no recent acute infections or vaccinations. At the deep level, the assay was run. Several immunoSEQ plates received, in even portions, the genomic DNA of each subset. Generated by immunoSEQ multiplex PCR, the TCRdb table keeps only in-frame clones and is missing some. The repertoire includes about 460,000 clones, over 60% of them detected once, and about 12% sits in the top ten.

Sequencing input: PBMCs. V usage is TRBV29-1 and J usage is TRBJ1-2; D ambiguous. The sequence was collected from a woman in her forties in good health. Some clones in this sample may be carry-over from other donors' samples. In DNA, the CDR3 is TGCAGCGTTGCGTCCTGGCCGGAGGAGTACTATGGCTACACCTTC. Translation: CSVASWPEEYYGYTF.